This T cell receptor (beta chain) was identified during a study of blood T cell repertoires in COVID-19. Study-level background: Samples representing acute and convalescent COVID-19 were sourced from the United States, Italy and Spain. Sources were T cells, B-cell-depleted T cells, or PBMCs; the material itself was cDNA or gDNA.

The junction had 6 bases not matched to a gene; V was cut back by 4 bases and J by 6 bases. The CDR3 totals 14 residues. CDR1 and CDR2 (germline): SGHRS, YFSETQ. Original handling: Counts of nucleated cells, estimated from reference gene primer amplification, were obtained. Assay: immunoSEQ multiplex PCR; the TCRdb copy retains only in-frame clones and omits some. V and J calls and clone size are copied from that table; D and trimming were computed from the DNA. The sample contains about 240,000 clones, 60% to 75% of which appear only once. This sequence originates from a woman aged 80 or older with acute or convalescent COVID-19. Material: peripheral blood. This chain links TRBV5-1 with TRBJ2-1; TRBD2 matches 8 bases. The CDR3 spells CASSIGTSFNEQFF. The CDR3 region has the DNA TGCGCCAGCAGCATCGGGACTAGTTTCAATGAGCAGTTCTTC.